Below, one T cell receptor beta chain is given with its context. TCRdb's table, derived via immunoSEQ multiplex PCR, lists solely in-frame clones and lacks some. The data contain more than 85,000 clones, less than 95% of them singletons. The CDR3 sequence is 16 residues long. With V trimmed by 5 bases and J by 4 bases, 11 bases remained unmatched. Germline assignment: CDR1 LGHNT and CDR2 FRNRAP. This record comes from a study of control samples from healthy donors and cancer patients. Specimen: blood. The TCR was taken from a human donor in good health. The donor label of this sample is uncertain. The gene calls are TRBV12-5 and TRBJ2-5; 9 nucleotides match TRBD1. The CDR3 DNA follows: TGTGCTAGTGGTCAGGGACAGGGCTTAGGAGGAGAGACCCAGTACTTC. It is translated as CASGQGQGLGGETQYF.